This TCR beta chain was recorded in a study of CD8 T cells in ankylosing spondylitis (dated by TCRdb to the late 2010s). With respect to the entire study: The study set out to find disease-linked TCR variants by profiling T cell receptor beta repertoires in ankylosing spondylitis patients and healthy donors. In total, the full study cohort was made up of about 99 healthy donors and 25 to 30 ankylosing spondylitis patients. Peripheral blood samples were taken, and synovial fluid was additionally collected from ankylosing spondylitis patients.

This clonotype was counted at least ten times. The antigen it binds to is not known. Within one base of it there is no much larger clone, and no base qualities were kept. The CDR3 has 16 amino acids, counting the end cysteine and phenylalanine. The DNA shown is the 48-base CDR3, in frame from base 1. Trimming removed 6 bases from V and 4 bases from J, leaving 21 bases between the germline ends. Per the germline V gene, MNHNS is the CDR1 and SASEGT is the CDR2. Study-level results and caveats: Significant enrichment of the disease-linked clones was reported in matched synovial fluid samples from ankylosing spondylitis patients. Blood from ankylosing spondylitis patients appeared to be characterized by a TCR beta motif made up of several highly homologous amino acid variants. The disease-linked clones showed a CD8+ phenotype and occurred at relatively low frequencies in peripheral blood. Some motif variants were previously reported in synovial fluid and blood of reactive arthritis patients, suggesting common disease-initiation mechanisms.

The data were produced on an Illumina HiSeq 2500. TCR beta libraries were prepared by quantitative 5'-RACE with molecular barcodes. In the original analysis: To identify disease-linked TCR variants, a new computational method was used, one built on a probabilistic model of VDJ rearrangement. TCRdb trimmed the raw reads at Q25, called clones with MiXCR and kept productive beta chains. Rows are combined by CDR3 protein, so each entry shows the most common genes and DNA. The V and J calls were not made by the authors but by TCRdb's processing. Within this sample are about 240,000 distinct CDR3 sequences, with approximately 9% of them counted one time only. The ten biggest clones cover 6.8% of the sample.

The chain links TRBV6-1 with TRBJ2-5; TRBD1 is possibly the D segment (7 matching bases). The sequencing input was blood, either unsorted or a sorted T cell fraction (not recorded which). This clonotype was sampled from a male donor with ankylosing spondylitis or in good health (not recorded which). CDR3 sequence: CASRAMKTGRSETQYF. In nucleotide form, the sequence is TGTGCCAGCAGGGCCATGAAGACAGGGAGGTCAGAGACCCAGTACTTC.